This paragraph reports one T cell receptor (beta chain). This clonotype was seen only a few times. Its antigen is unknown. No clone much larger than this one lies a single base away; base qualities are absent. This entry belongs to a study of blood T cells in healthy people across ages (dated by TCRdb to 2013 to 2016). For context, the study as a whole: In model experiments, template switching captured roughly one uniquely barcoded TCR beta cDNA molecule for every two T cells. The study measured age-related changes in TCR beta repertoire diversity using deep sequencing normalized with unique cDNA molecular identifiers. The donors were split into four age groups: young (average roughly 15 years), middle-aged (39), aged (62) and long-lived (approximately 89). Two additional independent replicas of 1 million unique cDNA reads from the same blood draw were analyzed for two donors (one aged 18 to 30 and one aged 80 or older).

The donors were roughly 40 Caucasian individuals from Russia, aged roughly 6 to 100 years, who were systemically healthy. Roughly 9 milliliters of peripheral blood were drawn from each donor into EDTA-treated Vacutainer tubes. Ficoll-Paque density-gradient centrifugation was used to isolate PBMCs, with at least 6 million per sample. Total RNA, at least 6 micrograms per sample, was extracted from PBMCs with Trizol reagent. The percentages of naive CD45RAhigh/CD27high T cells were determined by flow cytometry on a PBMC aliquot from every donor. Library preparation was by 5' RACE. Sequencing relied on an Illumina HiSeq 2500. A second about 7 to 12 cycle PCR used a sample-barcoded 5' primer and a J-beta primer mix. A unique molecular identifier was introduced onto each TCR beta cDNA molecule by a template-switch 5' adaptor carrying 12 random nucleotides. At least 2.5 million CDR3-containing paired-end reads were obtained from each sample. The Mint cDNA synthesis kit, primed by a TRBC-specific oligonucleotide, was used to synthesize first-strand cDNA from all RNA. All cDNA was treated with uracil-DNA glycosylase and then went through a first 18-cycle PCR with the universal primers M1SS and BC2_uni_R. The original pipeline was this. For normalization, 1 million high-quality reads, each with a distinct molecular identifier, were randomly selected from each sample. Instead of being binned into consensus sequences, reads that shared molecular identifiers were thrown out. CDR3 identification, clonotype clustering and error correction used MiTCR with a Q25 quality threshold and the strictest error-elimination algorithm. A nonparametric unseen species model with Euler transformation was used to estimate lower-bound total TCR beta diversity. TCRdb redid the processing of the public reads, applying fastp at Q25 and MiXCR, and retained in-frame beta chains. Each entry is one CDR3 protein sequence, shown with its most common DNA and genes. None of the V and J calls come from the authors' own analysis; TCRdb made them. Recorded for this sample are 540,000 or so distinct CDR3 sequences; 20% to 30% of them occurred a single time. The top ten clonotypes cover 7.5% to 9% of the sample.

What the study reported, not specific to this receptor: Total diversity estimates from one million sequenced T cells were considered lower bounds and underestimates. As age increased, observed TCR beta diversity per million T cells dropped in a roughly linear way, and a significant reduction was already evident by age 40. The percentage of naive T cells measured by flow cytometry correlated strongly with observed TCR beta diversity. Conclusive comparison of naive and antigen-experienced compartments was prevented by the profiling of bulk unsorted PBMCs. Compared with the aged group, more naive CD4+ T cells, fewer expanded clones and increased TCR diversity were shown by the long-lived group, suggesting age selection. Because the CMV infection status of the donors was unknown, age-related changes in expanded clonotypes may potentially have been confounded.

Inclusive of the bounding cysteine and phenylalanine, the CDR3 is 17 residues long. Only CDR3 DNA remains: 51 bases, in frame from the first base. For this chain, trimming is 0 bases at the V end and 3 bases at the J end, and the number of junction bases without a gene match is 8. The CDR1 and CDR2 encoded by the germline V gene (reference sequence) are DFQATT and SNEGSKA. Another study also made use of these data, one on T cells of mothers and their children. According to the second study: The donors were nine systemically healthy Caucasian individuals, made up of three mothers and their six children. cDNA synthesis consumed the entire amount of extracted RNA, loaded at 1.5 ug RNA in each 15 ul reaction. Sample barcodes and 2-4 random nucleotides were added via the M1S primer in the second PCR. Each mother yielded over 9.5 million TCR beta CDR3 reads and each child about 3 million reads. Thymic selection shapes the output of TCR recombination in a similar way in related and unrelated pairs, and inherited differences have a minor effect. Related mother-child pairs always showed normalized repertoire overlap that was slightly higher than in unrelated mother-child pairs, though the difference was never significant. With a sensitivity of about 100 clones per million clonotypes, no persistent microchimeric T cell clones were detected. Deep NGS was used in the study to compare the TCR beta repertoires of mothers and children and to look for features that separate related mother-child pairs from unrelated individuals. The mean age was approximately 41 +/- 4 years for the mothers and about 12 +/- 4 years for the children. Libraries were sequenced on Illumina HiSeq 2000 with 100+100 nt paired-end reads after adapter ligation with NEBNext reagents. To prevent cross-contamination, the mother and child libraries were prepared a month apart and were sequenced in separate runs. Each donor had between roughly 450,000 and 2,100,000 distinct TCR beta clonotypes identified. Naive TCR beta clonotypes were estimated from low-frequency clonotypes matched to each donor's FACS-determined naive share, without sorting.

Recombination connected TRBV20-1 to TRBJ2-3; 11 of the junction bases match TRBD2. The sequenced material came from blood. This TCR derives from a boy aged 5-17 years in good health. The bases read TGCAGTGCTAGAGATATGGGGACTAGCGGATCAACAGATACGCAGTATTTT. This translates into CSARDMGTSGSTDTQYF.